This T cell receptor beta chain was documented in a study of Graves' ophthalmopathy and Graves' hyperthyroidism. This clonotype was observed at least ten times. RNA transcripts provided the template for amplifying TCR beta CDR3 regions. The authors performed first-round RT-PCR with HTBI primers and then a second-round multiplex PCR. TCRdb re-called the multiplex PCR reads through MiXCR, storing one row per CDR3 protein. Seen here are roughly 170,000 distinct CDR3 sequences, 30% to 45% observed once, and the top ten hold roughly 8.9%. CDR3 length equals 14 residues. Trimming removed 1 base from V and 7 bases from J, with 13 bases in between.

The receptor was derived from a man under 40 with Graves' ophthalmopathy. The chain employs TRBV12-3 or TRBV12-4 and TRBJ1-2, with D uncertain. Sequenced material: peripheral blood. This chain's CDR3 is CASSLGQTSGGYTF. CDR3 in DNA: TGTGCCAGCAGTTTAGGGCAGACCTCCGGTGGCTACACCTTC.